A single sample gave rise to the 17 T cell receptor beta chains below, sequenced in a study of Ad26.COV2.S vaccination and SARS-CoV-2 variants. Sequencing was performed with immunoSEQ multiplex PCR; in TCRdb, only in-frame clones are kept and a portion is missing. The sample yields some 320,000 clones, roughly 84% seen once. Treatment of the sample: roughly 18 received Ad26.COV2.S at low or high dose, single or two shots; several received placebo; per-sample allocation not given. Specimen acquisition occurred on day 63 following the initial vaccine or placebo injection. The material sequenced was peripheral blood, taken in a trial of Ad26.COV2.S vaccine versus placebo. Receptor source: a person aged 18-65 years who received the Ad26.COV2.S COVID-19 vaccine or a placebo.

The V gene is TRBV10-3, the J gene TRBJ1-6, with no clear D. Trimming pared 0 bases from V and 10 bases from J, leaving 10 bases between. Germline V gene sequence: CDR1 ENHRY, CDR2 SYGVKD. The CDR3 covers 14 residues. The CDR3 DNA reads TGTGCCATCAGTGAGTCCATGGTGGTATCACCCCTCCACTTT. This codes for CAISESMVVSPLHF.

The chain joins TRBV11-2 to TRBJ1-5; D ambiguous. V was trimmed by 2 bases and J by 3 bases, leaving 5 bases between them. CDR3 length equals 13 residues. Germline CDR1 reads SGHAT; CDR2 reads FQNNGV. CDR3 loop: CASSLQPNQPQHF. The CDR3 coding sequence is TGTGCCAGCAGCTTACAGCCCAATCAGCCCCAGCATTTT.

This clone was seen a single time. The chain employs TRBV20-1 and TRBJ2-7; 8 nucleotides match TRBD1. This CDR3 spans 12 amino acids. CDR1 is DFQATT and CDR2 is SNEGSKA in the germline V gene (reference sequence). V lost 3 bases and J lost 3; bases outside the gene matches: 1. The CDR3 sequence: CSASTGGYEQYF. In DNA form, the CDR3 reads TGCAGTGCTAGTACAGGGGGCTACGAGCAGTACTTC.

DNA of the CDR3: TGTGCCAGCACGGGGAGCGGGGGAACCTACAATGAGCAGTTCTTC. It is translated as CASTGSGGTYNEQFF. The chain links TRBV6-5 to TRBJ2-1, with 8 nucleotides matching TRBD2. Trimming removed 7 bases from V and 2 bases from J; junction bases left unmatched: 7. Germline V gene lookup returns CDR1 MNHEY and CDR2 SVGAGI. This CDR3 is 15 amino acids long.

CDR3 in amino acids: CASSPGGVNGYTF. The CDR3 coding sequence is TGTGCCAGCAGCCCCGGGGGAGTCAATGGCTACACCTTC. The chain employs TRBV7-2 and TRBJ1-2; possibly TRBD1 for D (5 bases). V was trimmed by 5 bases and J by 6 bases, leaving 13 bases between them. Germline CDR1 and CDR2: SGHTA and FQGNSA. This CDR3 is 13 amino acids long.

The rearrangement links TRBV15 to TRBJ1-4; D ambiguous. In germline, CDR1 is LNHNV, CDR2 YYDKDF (reference sequence). The CDR3 loop spans 14 amino acids. Trimming shortened V by 0 bases and J by 3 bases, and 5 bases separated the two germline ends. The CDR3 coding sequence is TGTGCCACCAGCAGAGATCCTGCTAATGAAAAACTGTTTTTT. Encoded protein: CATSRDPANEKLFF.

The genes are TRBV18 and TRBJ2-1, with TRBD1 identical over 11 bases. Germline V gives CDR1 KGHSH, CDR2 LQKENI. The trim removed 5 bases at V and 4 bases at J, leaving 4 bases unmatched. This CDR3 has 15 residues. This chain's CDR3 is CASSWGQGEYNEQFF. The CDR3 nucleotides are TGTGCCAGCTCATGGGGACAGGGGGAATACAATGAGCAGTTCTTC. Full variable domain (rest looked up from reference TRBV18 and TRBJ2-1): NAGVMQNPRHLVRRRGQEARLRCSPMKGHSHVYWYRQLPEEGLKFMVYLQKENIIDESGMPKERFSAEFPKEGPSILRIQQVVRGDSAAYFCASSWGQGEYNEQFFGPGTRLTVL.

This clone was detected only once. The V gene is TRBV7-2, the J gene TRBJ2-7, with TRBD1 identical over 8 bases. Unmatched junction bases numbered 11, after V lost 5 bases and J lost 2 bases. Germline V gene lookup returns CDR1 SGHTA and CDR2 FQGNSA. This CDR3 has 16 amino acids. Here the CDR3 DNA reads TGTGCCAGCAGCGGCTCGTGGGACAGGACTGCCTACGAGCAGTACTTC. As protein: CASSGSWDRTAYEQYF.

The chain carries TRBV18 and TRBJ2-2, with D possibly matching TRBD2 (5 bases). CDR1 KGHSH and CDR2 LQKENI come from the germline V gene. Trimming left V 3 bases short and J 3 bases short, with 14 bases between. The CDR3 loop spans 16 amino acids. CDR3 amino acids: CASSPLAPPDTGELFF. CDR3 nucleotide sequence: TGTGCCAGCTCACCGCTAGCACCCCCGGACACCGGGGAGCTGTTTTTT.

The CDR3 DNA follows: TGTGCCAGTAGCCCCGTTTCCGGGACAGGGGGCCCCTGGACCCAGTACTTC. This gives the protein CASSPVSGTGGPWTQYF. J is TRBJ2-5 and V is TRBV19; the match to TRBD1 covers 12 bases. CDR1 LNHDA and CDR2 SQIVND come from the germline V gene (reference sequence). This CDR3 spans 17 amino acids. The ends lost 6 bases at V and 7 bases at J; junction bases unmatched: 15. Together with reference TRBV19 and TRBJ2-5, the CDR3 gives the full variable domain: DGGITQSPKYLFRKEGQNVTLSCEQNLNHDAMYWYRQDPGQGLRLIYYSQIVNDFQKGDIAEGYSVSREKKESFPLTVTSAQKNPTAFYLCASSPVSGTGGPWTQYFGPGTRLLVL.

The chain links TRBV7-8 to TRBJ2-2; TRBD2 aligns across 10 bases. The V and J ends lost 5 bases and 3 bases, in that order; junction bases with no gene match: 6. Germline loops: CDR1 SGHVS, CDR2 FQNEAQ. The CDR3 is 16 residues long. As DNA, the CDR3 is TGTGCCAGCAGCATTCAGCGGGGGGGCGACACCGGGGAGCTGTTTTTT. Residues: CASSIQRGGDTGELFF.

This clone was seen only once. The rearrangement joins TRBV13 to TRBJ1-3; 7 bases are shared with TRBD1. Trimming cost V 6 bases and J 0 bases; bases outside gene matches: 2. CDR1 and CDR2 (germline): PRHDT, FYEKMQ (reference sequence). There are 14 residues in the CDR3. CDR3 region: CASRHRGSGNTIYF. The CDR3 DNA sequence: TGTGCCAGCAGACACAGGGGCTCTGGAAACACCATATATTTT.

The chain combines TRBV29-1 with TRBJ1-2; 10 bases agree with TRBD1. This CDR3 is 15 amino acids long. Germline V lookup: CDR1 SQVTM, CDR2 ANQGSEA. J was trimmed by 5 bases and V by 3 bases; bases with no gene match: 9. The CDR3 loop is CSVDRGTGDLYGYTF. CDR3 nucleotides: TGCAGCGTTGATCGGGGGACAGGGGATTTGTATGGCTACACCTTC. Based on the CDR3 plus reference TRBV29-1 and TRBJ1-2, the full variable domain is SAVISQKPSRDICQRGTSLTIQCQVDSQVTMMFWYRQQPGQSLTLIATANQGSEATYESGFVIDKFPISRPNLTFSTLTVSNMSPEDSSIYLCSVDRGTGDLYGYTFGSGTRLTVV.

This clone was seen a handful of times. The J gene is TRBJ1-2, the V gene TRBV7-9, with TRBD1 identical over 9 bases. Germline V lookup: CDR1 SEHNR, CDR2 FQNEAQ (reference sequence). CDR3 length: 15 residues. Unmatched junction bases numbered 6, after V lost 1 base and J lost 6 bases. The CDR3 region is CASSLGWDRVNGYTF. DNA of the CDR3: TGTGCCAGCAGCTTAGGCTGGGACAGGGTTAATGGCTACACCTTC.

The V call is TRBV3-1 (or the pseudogene TRBV3-2), the J call TRBJ2-1; TRBD2 matches 12 bases. This CDR3 contains 16 residues. Germline V gives CDR1 LGHDT, CDR2 YNNKEL (reference sequence). Unmatched junction bases numbered 6, after V lost 1 base and J lost 8 bases. In DNA form, the CDR3 reads TGTGCCAGCAGCCAAGGTCTAGCGGGGGGGCCGCATGAGCAGTTCTTC. This gives the protein CASSQGLAGGPHEQFF.

The chain recombines TRBV25-1 with TRBJ1-2; weak D call: TRBD1 (5 bases). The CDR3 consists of 13 residues. The V end lost 6 bases, the J end lost 5 bases, and 13 bases lay between the germline ends. Looked up from germline, CDR1 is MGHDK and CDR2 is SYGVNS. This chain's CDR3 is CASSRRDSYGYTF. For the CDR3, the DNA is TGTGCCAGCAGCCGAAGAGACAGTTATGGCTACACCTTC.

This chain joins TRBV9 and TRBJ2-2; weak D call: TRBD2 (6 bases). The CDR3 is 17 residues long. Germline CDR1 is SGDLS and CDR2 is YYNGEE. Trimming shortened V by 0 bases and J by 8 bases, and 20 bases separated the two germline ends. The CDR3 DNA sequence: TGTGCCAGCAGCGTAGCGTTGGGGACCTCCGGGGGAGGGGAGCTGTTTTTT. This gives the protein CASSVALGTSGGGELFF.